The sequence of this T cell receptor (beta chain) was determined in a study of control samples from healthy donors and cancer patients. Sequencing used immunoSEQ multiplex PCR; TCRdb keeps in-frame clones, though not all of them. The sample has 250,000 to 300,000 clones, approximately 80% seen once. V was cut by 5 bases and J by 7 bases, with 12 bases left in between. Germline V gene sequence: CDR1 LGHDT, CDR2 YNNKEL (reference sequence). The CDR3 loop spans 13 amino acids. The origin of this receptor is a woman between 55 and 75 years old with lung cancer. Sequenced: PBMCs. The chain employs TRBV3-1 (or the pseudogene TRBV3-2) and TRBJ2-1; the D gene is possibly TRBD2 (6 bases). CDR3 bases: TGTGCCAGCAGCTTTCGGAGGGGTAATGAGCAGTTCTTC. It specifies CASSFRRGNEQFF.